This T cell receptor beta chain came from a study of blood T cell repertoires in COVID-19. The germline V gene has CDR1 LGHNA and CDR2 YSLEER. The ends were cut back, 0 bases at V and 5 bases at J, with 10 bases in the middle. The length of the CDR3 is 14 residues. The repertoire was sequenced with immunoSEQ multiplex PCR; TCRdb's copy has only in-frame clones and lacks some. This sample has 15,000 to 20,000 clones, with more than 75% found just once. The sample taken for sequencing was peripheral blood. J is TRBJ1-2 and V is TRBV4-3; D is unclear. The TCR originated in a human donor with active COVID-19. The donor label of this sample is uncertain. The DNA for the CDR3 is TGCGCCAGCAGCCAAGATCGGGGATGGTATGGCTACACCTTC. Its translation is CASSQDRGWYGYTF.